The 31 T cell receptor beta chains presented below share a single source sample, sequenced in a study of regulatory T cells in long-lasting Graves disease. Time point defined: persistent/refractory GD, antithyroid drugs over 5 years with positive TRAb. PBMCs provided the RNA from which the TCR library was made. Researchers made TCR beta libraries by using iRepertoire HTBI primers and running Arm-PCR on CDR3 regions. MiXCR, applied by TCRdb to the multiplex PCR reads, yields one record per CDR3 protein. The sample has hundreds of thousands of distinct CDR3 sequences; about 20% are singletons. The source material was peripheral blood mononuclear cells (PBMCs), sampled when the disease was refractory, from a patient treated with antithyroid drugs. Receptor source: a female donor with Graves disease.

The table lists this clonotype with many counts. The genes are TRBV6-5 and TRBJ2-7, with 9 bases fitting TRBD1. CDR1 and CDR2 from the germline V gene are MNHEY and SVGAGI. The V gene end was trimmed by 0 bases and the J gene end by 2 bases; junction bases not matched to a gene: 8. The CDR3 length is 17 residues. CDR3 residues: CASSYSLTGGDAYEQYF. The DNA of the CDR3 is TGTGCCAGCAGTTACTCCCTGACAGGGGGGGACGCCTACGAGCAGTACTTC.

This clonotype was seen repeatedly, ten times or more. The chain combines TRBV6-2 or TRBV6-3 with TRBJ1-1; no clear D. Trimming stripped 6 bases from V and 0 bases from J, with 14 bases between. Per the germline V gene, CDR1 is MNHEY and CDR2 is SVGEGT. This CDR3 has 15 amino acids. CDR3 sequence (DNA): TGTGCCAGCAGGACATCCGCGGTCTTGAACACTGAAGCTTTCTTT. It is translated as CASRTSAVLNTEAFF.

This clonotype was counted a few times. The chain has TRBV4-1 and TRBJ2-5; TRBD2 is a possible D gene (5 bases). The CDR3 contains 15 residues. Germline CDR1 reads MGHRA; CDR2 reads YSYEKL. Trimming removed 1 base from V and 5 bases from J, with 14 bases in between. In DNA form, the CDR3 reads TGCGCCAGCAGCCAAGGGAGGAGTGACCCGGAGACCCAGTACTTC. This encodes CASSQGRSDPETQYF.

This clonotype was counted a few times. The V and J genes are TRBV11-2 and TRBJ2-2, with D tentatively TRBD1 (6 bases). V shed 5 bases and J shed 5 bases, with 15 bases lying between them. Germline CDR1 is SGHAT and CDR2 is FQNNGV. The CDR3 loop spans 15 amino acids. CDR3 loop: CASSARATGTGELFF. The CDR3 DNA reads TGTGCCAGCAGCGCCCGGGCCACAGGGACCGGGGAGCTGTTTTTT.

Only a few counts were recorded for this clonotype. The CDR3 sequence is CASSFGGAHQPQHF. The CDR3 DNA follows: TGTGCCAGCAGTTTCGGGGGGGCCCATCAGCCCCAGCATTTT. This chain joins TRBV12-3 or TRBV12-4 and TRBJ1-5; a possible D gene is TRBD1 (6 bases). The CDR3 covers 14 residues. V shed 3 bases and J shed 5 bases, with 11 bases lying between them.

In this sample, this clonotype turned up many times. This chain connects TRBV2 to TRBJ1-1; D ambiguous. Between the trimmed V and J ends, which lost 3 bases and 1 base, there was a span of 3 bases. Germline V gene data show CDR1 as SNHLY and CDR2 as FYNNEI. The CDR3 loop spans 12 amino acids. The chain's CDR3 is CASSDPNTEAFF. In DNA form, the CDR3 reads TGTGCCAGCAGTGATCCGAACACTGAAGCTTTCTTT.

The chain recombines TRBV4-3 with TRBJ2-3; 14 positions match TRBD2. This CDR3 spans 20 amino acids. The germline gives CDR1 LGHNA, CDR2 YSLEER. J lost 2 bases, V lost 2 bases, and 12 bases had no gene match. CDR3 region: CASSQPGTSGSVQSTDTQYF. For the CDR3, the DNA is TGCGCCAGCAGCCAACCCGGGACTAGCGGGAGTGTTCAATCCACAGATACGCAGTATTTT.

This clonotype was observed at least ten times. CDR3 residues: CASSELGGTRGTEAFF. CDR3 in DNA: TGTGCCAGCAGTGAATTAGGCGGTACCAGGGGCACTGAAGCTTTCTTT. The chain has TRBV2 and TRBJ1-1; D possibly corresponds to TRBD1 (6 bases). CDR1 SNHLY and CDR2 FYNNEI come from the germline V gene. This CDR3 comprises 16 residues. V gave up 2 bases and J gave up 4 bases, with 17 bases separating them.

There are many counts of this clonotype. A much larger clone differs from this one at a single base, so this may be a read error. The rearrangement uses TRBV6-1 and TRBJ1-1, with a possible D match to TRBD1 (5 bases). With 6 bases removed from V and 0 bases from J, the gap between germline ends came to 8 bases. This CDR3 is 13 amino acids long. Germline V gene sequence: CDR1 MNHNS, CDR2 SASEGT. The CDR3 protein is CASRLTVNTEAFF. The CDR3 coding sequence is TGTGCCAGCAGATTGACAGTGAACACTGAAGCTTTCTTT.

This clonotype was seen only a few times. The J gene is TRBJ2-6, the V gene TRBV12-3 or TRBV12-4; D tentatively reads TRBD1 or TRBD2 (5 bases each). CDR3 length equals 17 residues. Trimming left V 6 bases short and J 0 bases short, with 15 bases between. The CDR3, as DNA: TGTGCCAGCAGGACGATCGGGGCAGACTCTGGGGCCAACGTCCTGACTTTC. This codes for CASRTIGADSGANVLTF.

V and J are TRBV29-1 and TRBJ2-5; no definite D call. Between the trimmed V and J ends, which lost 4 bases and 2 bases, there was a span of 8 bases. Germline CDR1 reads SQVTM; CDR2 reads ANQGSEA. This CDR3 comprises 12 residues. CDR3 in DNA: TGCAGCGTTGGGAATTTGCAAGAGACCCAGTACTTC. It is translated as CSVGNLQETQYF.

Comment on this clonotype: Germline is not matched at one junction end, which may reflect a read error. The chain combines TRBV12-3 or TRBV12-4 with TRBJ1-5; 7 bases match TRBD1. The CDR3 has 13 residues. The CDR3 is CASRRQGRGPQHF. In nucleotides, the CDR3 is TGTGCCAGCAGAAGACAGGGTCGGGGGCCCCAGCACTTT.

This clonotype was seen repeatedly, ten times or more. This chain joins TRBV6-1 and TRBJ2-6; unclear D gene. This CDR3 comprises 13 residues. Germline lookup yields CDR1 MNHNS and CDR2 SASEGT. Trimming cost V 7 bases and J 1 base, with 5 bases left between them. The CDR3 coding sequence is TGTGCCAGCACCCCATCTGGGGCCAACGTCCTGACTTTC. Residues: CASTPSGANVLTF.

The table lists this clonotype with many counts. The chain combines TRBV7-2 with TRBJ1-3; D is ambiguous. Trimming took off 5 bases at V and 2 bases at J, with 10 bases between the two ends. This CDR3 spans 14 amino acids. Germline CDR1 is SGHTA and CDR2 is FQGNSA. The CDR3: CASSPIGAGNTIYF. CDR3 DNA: TGTGCCAGCAGCCCGATCGGGGCTGGAAACACCATATATTTT.

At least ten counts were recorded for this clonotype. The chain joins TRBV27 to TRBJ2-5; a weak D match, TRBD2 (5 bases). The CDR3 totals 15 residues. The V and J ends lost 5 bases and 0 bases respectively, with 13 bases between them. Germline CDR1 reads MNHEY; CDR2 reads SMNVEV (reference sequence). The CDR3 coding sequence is TGTGCCAGCAGTCCCCAAGGACTGGACCAAGAGACCCAGTACTTC. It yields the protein CASSPQGLDQETQYF.

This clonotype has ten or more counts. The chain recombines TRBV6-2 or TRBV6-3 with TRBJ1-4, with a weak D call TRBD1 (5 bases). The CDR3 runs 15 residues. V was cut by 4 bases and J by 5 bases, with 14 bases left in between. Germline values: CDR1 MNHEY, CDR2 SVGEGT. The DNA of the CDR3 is TGTGCCAGCAGTTCCACCGGGACGGAGAATGAAAAACTGTTTTTT. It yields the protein CASSSTGTENEKLFF.

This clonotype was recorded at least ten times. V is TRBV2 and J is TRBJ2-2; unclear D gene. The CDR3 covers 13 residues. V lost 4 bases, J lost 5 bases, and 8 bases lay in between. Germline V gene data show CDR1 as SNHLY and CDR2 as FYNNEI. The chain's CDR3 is CASSGAETGELFF. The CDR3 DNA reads TGTGCCAGCAGTGGGGCAGAAACCGGGGAGCTGTTTTTT.

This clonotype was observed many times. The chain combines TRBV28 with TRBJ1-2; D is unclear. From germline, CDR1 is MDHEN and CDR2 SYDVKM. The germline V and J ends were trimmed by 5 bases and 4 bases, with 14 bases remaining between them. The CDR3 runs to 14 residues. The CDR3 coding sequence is TGTGCCAGCAGTCCAAGCCTACGTCTCTATGGCTACACCTTC. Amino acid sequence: CASSPSLRLYGYTF.

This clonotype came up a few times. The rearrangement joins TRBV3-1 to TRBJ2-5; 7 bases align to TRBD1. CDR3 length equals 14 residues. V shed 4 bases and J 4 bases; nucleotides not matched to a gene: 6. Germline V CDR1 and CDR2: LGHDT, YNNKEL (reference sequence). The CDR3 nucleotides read TGTGCCAGCAGCCCCGGGACAGAACTAGAGACCCAGTACTTC. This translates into CASSPGTELETQYF.

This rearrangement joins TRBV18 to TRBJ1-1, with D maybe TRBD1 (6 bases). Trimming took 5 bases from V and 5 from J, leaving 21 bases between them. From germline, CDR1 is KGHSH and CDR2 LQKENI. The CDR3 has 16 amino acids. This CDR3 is CASSARDTGTGTEAFF. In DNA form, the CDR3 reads TGTGCCAGCTCAGCACGAGACACAGGGACGGGGACTGAAGCTTTCTTT.

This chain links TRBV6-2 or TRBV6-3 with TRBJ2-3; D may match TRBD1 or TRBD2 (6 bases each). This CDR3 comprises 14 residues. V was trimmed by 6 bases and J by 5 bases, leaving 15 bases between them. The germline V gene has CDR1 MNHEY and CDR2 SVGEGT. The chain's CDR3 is CASSVRGRGDTQYF. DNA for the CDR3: TGTGCCAGCAGCGTTCGGGGGCGCGGAGATACGCAGTATTTT.

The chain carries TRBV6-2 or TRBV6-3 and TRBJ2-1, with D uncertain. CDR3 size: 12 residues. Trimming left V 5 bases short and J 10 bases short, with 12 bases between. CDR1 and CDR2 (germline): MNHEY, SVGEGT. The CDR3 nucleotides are TGTGCCAGCAGTGACCCTGGGGAAGAGCAGTTCTTC. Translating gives CASSDPGEEQFF.

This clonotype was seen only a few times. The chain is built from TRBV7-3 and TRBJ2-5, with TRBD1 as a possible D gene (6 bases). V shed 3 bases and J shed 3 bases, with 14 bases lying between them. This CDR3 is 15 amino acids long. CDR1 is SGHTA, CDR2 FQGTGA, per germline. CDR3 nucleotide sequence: TGTGCCAGCAGCTTCACCGGGACAAATGAAGAGACCCAGTACTTC. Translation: CASSFTGTNEETQYF. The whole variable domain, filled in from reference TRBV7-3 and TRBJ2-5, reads GAGVSQTPSNKVTEKGKYVELRCDPISGHTALYWYRQSLGQGPEFLIYFQGTGAADDSGLPNDRFFAVRPEGSVSTLKIQRTERGDSAVYLCASSFTGTNEETQYFGPGTRLLVL.

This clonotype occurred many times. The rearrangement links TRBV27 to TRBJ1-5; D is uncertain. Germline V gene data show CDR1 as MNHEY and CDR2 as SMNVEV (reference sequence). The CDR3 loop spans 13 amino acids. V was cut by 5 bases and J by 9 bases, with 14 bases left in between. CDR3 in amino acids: CASSNSWPGPQHF. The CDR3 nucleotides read TGTGCCAGCAGTAACAGCTGGCCGGGGCCCCAGCATTTT.

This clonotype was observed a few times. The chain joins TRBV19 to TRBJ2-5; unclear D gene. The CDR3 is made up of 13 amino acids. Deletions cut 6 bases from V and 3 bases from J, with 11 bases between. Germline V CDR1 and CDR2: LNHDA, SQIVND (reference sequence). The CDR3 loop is CASRVNQEETQYF. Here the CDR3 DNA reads TGTGCCAGTAGGGTTAATCAAGAAGAGACCCAGTACTTC.

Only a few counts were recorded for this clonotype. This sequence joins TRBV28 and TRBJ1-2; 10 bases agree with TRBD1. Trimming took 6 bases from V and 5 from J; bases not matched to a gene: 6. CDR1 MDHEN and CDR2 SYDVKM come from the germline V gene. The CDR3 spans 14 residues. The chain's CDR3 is CASRSTGGPYGYTF. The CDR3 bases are TGTGCCAGCAGGTCGACAGGGGGCCCTTATGGCTACACCTTC.

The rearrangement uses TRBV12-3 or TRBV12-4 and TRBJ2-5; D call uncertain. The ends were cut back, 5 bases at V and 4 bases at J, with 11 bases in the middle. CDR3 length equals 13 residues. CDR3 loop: CASSGRVPETQYF. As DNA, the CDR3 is TGTGCCAGCAGTGGACGGGTCCCAGAGACCCAGTACTTC.

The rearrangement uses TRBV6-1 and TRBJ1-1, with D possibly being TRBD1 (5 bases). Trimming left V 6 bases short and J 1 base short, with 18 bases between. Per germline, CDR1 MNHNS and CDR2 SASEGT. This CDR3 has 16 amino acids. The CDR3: CASSTLPWRGNTEAFF. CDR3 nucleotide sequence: TGTGCCAGCAGCACCCTCCCATGGAGGGGGAACACTGAAGCTTTCTTT.

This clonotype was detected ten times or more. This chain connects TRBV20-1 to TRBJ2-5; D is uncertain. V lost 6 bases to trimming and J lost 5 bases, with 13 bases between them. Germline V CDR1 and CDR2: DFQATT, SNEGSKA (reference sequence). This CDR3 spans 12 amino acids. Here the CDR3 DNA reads TGCAGTGCCCCACGACCTGGGGAGACCCAGTACTTC. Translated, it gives CSAPRPGETQYF.

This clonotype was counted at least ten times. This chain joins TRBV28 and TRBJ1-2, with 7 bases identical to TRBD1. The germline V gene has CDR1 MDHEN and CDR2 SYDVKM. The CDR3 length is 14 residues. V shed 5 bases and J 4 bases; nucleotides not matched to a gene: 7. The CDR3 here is CASSTGTATYGYTF. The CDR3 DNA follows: TGTGCCAGCAGTACCGGGACAGCTACCTATGGCTACACCTTC.

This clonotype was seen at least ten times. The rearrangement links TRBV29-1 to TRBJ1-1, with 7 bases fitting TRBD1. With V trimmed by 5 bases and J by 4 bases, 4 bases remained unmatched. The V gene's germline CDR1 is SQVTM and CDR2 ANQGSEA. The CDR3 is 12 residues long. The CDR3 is CSVISGGTEAFF. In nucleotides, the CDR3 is TGCAGCGTTATCTCAGGGGGCACTGAAGCTTTCTTT.